This T cell receptor beta chain was identified during a study of immune evolution from preneoplasia to lung adenocarcinoma. Patients had resection in Japan or China between about 2014 and 2018. Two lung cancer pathologists independently confirmed each histologic diagnosis. Clones were sequenced by immunoSEQ multiplex PCR, and TCRdb holds only the in-frame ones, with some missing. The table records around 6,600 clones, about 85% of them present only once. J lost 7 bases, V lost 4 bases, and 4 bases had no gene match. Germline V gives CDR1 WSHSY, CDR2 SAAADI. The CDR3 runs 14 residues. The TCR comes from a person between 45 and 75 years old with lung adenocarcinoma. The chain joins TRBV10-2 to TRBJ2-1, with 10 bases identical to TRBD2. Source material: FFPE invasive lung adenocarcinoma tissue. CDR3 amino acids: CASSASGSGNEQFF. CDR3 sequence (DNA): TGCGCCAGCAGTGCTAGCGGGAGTGGTAATGAGCAGTTCTTC.